This T cell receptor beta chain was identified in a study of post-analysis software for immune sequencing data. Study information: Courses of disease covered relapsing-remitting, secondary progressive and progressive-relapsing multiple sclerosis.

This clonotype was detected a few times. Included in the TCR beta cDNA libraries were unique molecular identifiers. TCRdb reanalysed the PCR reads using MiXCR and keeps one entry per CDR3 protein. The sample holds hundreds of thousands of distinct CDR3 sequences, around 27% seen once. Input material: blood. This receptor was identified in a girl aged 5-17 years with multiple sclerosis.

CDR3 protein: CSVDRRLGNEQFF. CDR3 nucleotide sequence: TGCAGCGTTGATCGGCGCCTAGGCAATGAGCAGTTCTTC. The chain is built from TRBV29-1 and TRBJ2-1; D call uncertain. V shed 3 bases and J shed 6 bases, with 12 bases lying between them. Germline values: CDR1 SQVTM, CDR2 ANQGSEA. The CDR3 is made up of 13 amino acids.